This TCR beta chain originates from a study of T cells in Graves' hyperthyroidism and ophthalmopathy. This clonotype was seen repeatedly, ten times or more. It was RNA transcripts that yielded the amplified TCR beta CDR3 regions. The study used the HTBI primer set for a first-round RT-PCR of the TCR CDR3. TCRdb ran MiXCR on the multiplex PCR reads and lists one entry per CDR3 protein. Among over 650,000 distinct CDR3 sequences listed, just under 45% were seen once. V shed 4 bases, J shed 7 bases, and the junction held 11 bases outside the gene matches. The CDR3 spans 15 residues. CDR1 and CDR2 from the germline V gene are MGHDK and SYGVNS.

This TCR was sampled from an adult man with Graves' disease, either hyperthyroidism or ophthalmopathy (not recorded which). Sequencing was done on a sample of peripheral blood or thyroid tissue (not recorded which). This chain links TRBV25-1 with TRBJ1-2; TRBD1 agrees at 8 bases. In DNA, the CDR3 is TGTGCCAGCAGTGTGAATGGAAGGACAGGGATTGGCTACACCTTC. Protein product: CASSVNGRTGIGYTF.